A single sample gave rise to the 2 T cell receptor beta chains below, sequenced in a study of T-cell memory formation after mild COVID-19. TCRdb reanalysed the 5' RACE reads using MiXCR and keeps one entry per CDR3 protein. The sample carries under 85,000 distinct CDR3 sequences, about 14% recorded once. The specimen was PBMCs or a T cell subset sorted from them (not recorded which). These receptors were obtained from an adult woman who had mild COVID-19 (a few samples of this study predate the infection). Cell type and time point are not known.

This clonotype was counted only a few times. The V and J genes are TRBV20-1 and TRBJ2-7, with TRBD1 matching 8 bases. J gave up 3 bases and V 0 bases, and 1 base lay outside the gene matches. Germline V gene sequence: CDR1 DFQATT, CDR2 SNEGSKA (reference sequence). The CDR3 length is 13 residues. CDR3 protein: CSAREDRDYEQYF. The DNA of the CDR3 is TGCAGTGCTAGAGAGGACAGGGACTACGAGCAGTACTTC.

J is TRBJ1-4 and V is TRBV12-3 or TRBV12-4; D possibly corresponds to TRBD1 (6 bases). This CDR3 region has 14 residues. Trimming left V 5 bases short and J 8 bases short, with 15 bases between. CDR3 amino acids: CASSPGEEKEKLFF. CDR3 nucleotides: TGTGCCAGCAGTCCAGGGGAGGAAAAGGAAAAACTGTTTTTT.